This T cell receptor beta chain was profiled in a study of shared clonotypes between healthy human individuals. CD4+ cells were split into CD45RA+ naive and CD45RA-negative memory subsets. The table came from immunoSEQ multiplex PCR; TCRdb's copy has only in-frame clones and leaves some out. The table records roughly 760,000 clones, under 80% of them present only once. The V and J ends lost 5 bases and 0 bases respectively, with 14 bases between them. This CDR3 comprises 15 residues. Looked up from germline, CDR1 is SGHTA and CDR2 is FQGTGA. Input material: memory CD4+ T cells sorted from blood. Subset denoted: CD45RA-negative fraction. This clonotype was sampled from a woman in her twenties or thirties in good health. This chain uses TRBV7-3 with TRBJ2-7; D tentatively fits TRBD1 or TRBD2 (6 bases each). The CDR3 here is CASSAGGTPSYEQYF. CDR3 DNA sequence: TGTGCCAGCAGCGCCGGAGGGACACCCTCCTACGAGCAGTACTTC.